This is a list of T cell receptor beta chains from one sample in a study of blood T cell repertoires in COVID-19. Libraries were prepared by immunoSEQ multiplex PCR; TCRdb keeps only in-frame clonotypes and omits some of them. The table shows about 14,000 clones, with 65% to 90% occurring only once. The sequencing sample was made of peripheral blood. These receptors originate from a woman aged 45-60 years with active or convalescent COVID-19. Both conserved end residues are part of each CDR3. D genes are given only for firm matches. Part of the rows lack a size; the others show once, few, many or a class for expanded clones.

size	length	V	D	J	DNA	CDR3
once	12	TRBV28	-	TRBJ2-1	TGTGCCAGCAGTATACCGGGTAAACTACAGTTCTTC	CASSIPGKLQFF
-	15	TRBV29-1	TRBD1	TRBJ2-1	TGCAGCGTTGAAGTTCTTGGACAGGGATTTTTTCGGCAGTTCTTC	CSVEVLGQGFFRQFF
-	13	TRBV19	-	TRBJ1-2	TGTGCCAGTAGCCCTGGCGGGAACTATGGCTACACCTTC	CASSPGGNYGYTF
-	15	TRBV27	TRBD2	TRBJ2-5	TGTGCCAGCAGTTTATCGGGCGGGAGCCAAGAGACCCAGTACTTC	CASSLSGGSQETQYF
-	14	TRBV27	-	TRBJ2-7	TGTGCCAGCAGTTTAGCGGGTTACTCCTACGAGCAGTACTTC	CASSLAGYSYEQYF
once	14	TRBV6-5	TRBD1	TRBJ1-2	TGTGCCAGCAGCAAGGACAGGGTTAGGTCTGGCTACACCTTC	CASSKDRVRSGYTF
-	18	TRBV7-6	TRBD1	TRBJ1-5	TGTGCCAGCAGCCGAAATCGGGACAGGGGGCTGGGCAATCAGCCCCAGCATTTT	CASSRNRDRGLGNQPQHF
-	14	TRBV9	-	TRBJ1-1	TGTGCCAGCAGCGTACGTCAAGCGAACACTGAAGCTTTCTTT	CASSVRQANTEAFF
-	15	TRBV28	TRBD1	TRBJ1-2	TGTGCCAGCAGTCCGAGGGGGCAGGGGTGGGGTGGCTACACCTTC	CASSPRGQGWGGYTF
-	14	TRBV18	TRBD1	TRBJ2-7	TGTGCCAGCTCACTTAGGGACAGGGGCTACGAGCAGTACTTC	CASSLRDRGYEQYF
-	16	TRBV5-4	-	TRBJ2-2	TGTGCCAGCAGCTCGCCTTTACAGGGGAACACCGGGGAGCTGTTTTTT	CASSSPLQGNTGELFF
-	16	TRBV18	-	TRBJ2-6	TGTGCCAGCTCACCACGTCTTAGGGGCAATGACAACGTCCTGACTTTC	CASSPRLRGNDNVLTF
few	17	TRBV6-6	-	TRBJ2-2	TGTGCCAGCAGTCCCCGACAGGGAGGCGCGAACACCGGGGAGCTGTTTTTT	CASSPRQGGANTGELFF
-	13	TRBV19	-	TRBJ1-5	TGTGCCAGTAGGGACAGTGGCAATCAGCCCCAGCATTTT	CASRDSGNQPQHF
-	15	TRBV5-1	-	TRBJ2-5	TGCGCCAGCAGCCCGGGTACCGGGTACCAAGAGACCCAGTACTTC	CASSPGTGYQETQYF
once	15	TRBV11-2	-	TRBJ1-3	TGTGCCAGCAGCCATGCGGAAGGGGTGGGAAACACCATATATTTT	CASSHAEGVGNTIYF
-	16	TRBV19	TRBD1	TRBJ1-5	TGTGCCAGTAGTGGACAGGGGGTTGGAAACAATCAGCCCCAGCATTTT	CASSGQGVGNNQPQHF
-	15	TRBV6-5	-	TRBJ1-3	TGTGCCAGCAGTTACTCTCGGGCAGGGAGAAACACCATATATTTT	CASSYSRAGRNTIYF
once	14	TRBV5-1	TRBD2	TRBJ2-5	TGCGCCAGCACGGCTAGCGGGGTTAAGGAGACCCAGTACTTC	CASTASGVKETQYF
-	12	TRBV5-4	TRBD2	TRBJ2-6	TGTGCCAGCAGCCGGGAGGGGTCCGTCCTGACTTTC	CASSREGSVLTF
-	17	TRBV5-1	TRBD2	TRBJ2-3	TGCGCCAGCAGCCCCGGGACTAGCGGGGTTAGTCCTGGTACGCAGTATTTT	CASSPGTSGVSPGTQYF
-	15	TRBV2	TRBD1	TRBJ2-2	TGTGCCAGCAGTAAGGACAGGGGGCATGTCGGGGAGCTGTTTTTT	CASSKDRGHVGELFF
-	13	TRBV21-1	-	TRBJ2-5	TGTGCCAGCAGCAGGACAGTCCAAGAGACCCAGTACTTC	CASSRTVQETQYF
once	15	TRBV12-5	-	TRBJ1-4	TGTGCTAGTGGTTTGGTAGGGGCAAGAAGTGAAAAACTGTTTTTT	CASGLVGARSEKLFF
-	16	TRBV24-1	-	TRBJ2-1	TGTGCCACCAGTGATCAACAGGGCTTGGGATACAATGAGCAGTTCTTC	CATSDQQGLGYNEQFF
-	14	TRBV28	TRBD1	TRBJ1-5	TGTGCCAGCAGAACCGGGACAGGGCATCAGCCCCAGCATTTT	CASRTGTGHQPQHF
few	13	TRBV3-1/TRBV3-2	-	TRBJ1-2	TGTGCCAGCAGCCATTTCGGGGGTCTTGGCTACACCTTC	CASSHFGGLGYTF
-	13	TRBV5-6	-	TRBJ1-5	TGTGCCAGCAGCTTGGAAGCCAATCAGCCCCAGCATTTT	CASSLEANQPQHF
once	15	TRBV11-2	-	TRBJ1-6	TGTGCCAGCAGCTTAGTACGGGGTAGAGATTCACCCCTCCACTTT	CASSLVRGRDSPLHF
once	15	TRBV7-2	-	TRBJ2-7	TGTGCCAGCAGCTTATTAAACCCCGGGGGTTACGAGCAGTACTTC	CASSLLNPGGYEQYF
once	17	TRBV3-1/TRBV3-2	-	TRBJ1-5	TGTGCCAGCAGCCAAAGACCAGGGCGCTTTCGGAATCAGCCCCAGCATTTT	CASSQRPGRFRNQPQHF
-	13	TRBV19	-	TRBJ1-2	TGTGCCAGTAGTACCCCCATCGAGGTCGGCTACACCTTC	CASSTPIEVGYTF
-	16	TRBV9	TRBD1	TRBJ2-1	TGTGCCAGCAGCGTTACAGGGGGGAGCTCCTACAATGAGCAGTTCTTC	CASSVTGGSSYNEQFF
once	13	TRBV12-3/TRBV12-4	TRBD2	TRBJ2-7	TGTGCCAGCAGCCATAGCGGGGGGGCCGAGCAGTACTTC	CASSHSGGAEQYF
once	16	TRBV9	TRBD2	TRBJ2-1	TGTGCCAGCAGCGTAGGGAGCGGGGACTCCTACAATGAGCAGTTCTTC	CASSVGSGDSYNEQFF
once	12	TRBV5-1	-	TRBJ1-2	TGCGCCAGCAGCTTGGCGCTGAGCGGCTACACCTTC	CASSLALSGYTF
-	15	TRBV27	TRBD1	TRBJ1-4	TGTGCCAGCAGTAAACAGGGGGCAACTAATGAAAAACTGTTTTTT	CASSKQGATNEKLFF
-	17	TRBV5-4	TRBD2	TRBJ2-7	TGTGCCAGCAGCCCCCCGGGAGCGGGGGGGCTAGGCTACGAGCAGTACTTC	CASSPPGAGGLGYEQYF
-	13	TRBV6-5	TRBD1	TRBJ1-1	TGTGCCAGCAGTTTGGACAGGGATAATGGAGCTTTCTTT	CASSLDRDNGAFF
-	15	TRBV6-5	-	TRBJ2-1	TGTGCCAGTTATTCCGGGACATCTTTATACAATGAGCAGTTCTTC	CASYSGTSLYNEQFF
-	16	TRBV9	-	TRBJ2-7	TGTGCCAGCAGCGAGCGAACCGGGACAAACTCCTACGAGCAGTACTTC	CASSERTGTNSYEQYF
-	12	TRBV19	-	TRBJ1-2	TGTGCCAGTAGTATCCCAGAATATGGCTACACCTTC	CASSIPEYGYTF
-	17	TRBV5-6	-	TRBJ1-2	TGTGCCAGCAGCTTGGCCTCTGTAACAGGGAGGGTTGGTGGCTACACCTTC	CASSLASVTGRVGGYTF
-	14	TRBV10-3	TRBD1	TRBJ1-2	TGTGCCATCGAGAACAGGGGCGTGAGCCATGGCTACACCTTC	CAIENRGVSHGYTF
-	18	TRBV12-5	-	TRBJ1-2	TGTGCTAGTGGTTTTCGGGGATTCGACAATAGAGCTAACTATGGCTACACCTTC	CASGFRGFDNRANYGYTF
-	14	TRBV6-5	-	TRBJ2-7	TGTGCCAGCAGTTACTCGGCTAGCGCCTACGAGCAGTACTTC	CASSYSASAYEQYF
-	14	TRBV3-1/TRBV3-2	-	TRBJ2-7	TGTGCCAGCAGCCAACTGTCAGGCAACTACGAGCAGTACTTC	CASSQLSGNYEQYF
once	15	TRBV27	TRBD1	TRBJ2-7	TGTGCCAGCAGTTTGTGGACAGGGGGCTACTACGAGCAGTACTTC	CASSLWTGGYYEQYF
-	14	TRBV5-1	-	TRBJ1-4	TGCGCCAGCAGCTTGTCCCCAGGGGAAGAAAAACTGTTTTTT	CASSLSPGEEKLFF
once	14	TRBV5-1	TRBD1	TRBJ2-7	TGCGCCAGCAGCGAGGGACAGGGTGGCTACGAGCAGTACTTC	CASSEGQGGYEQYF
-	15	TRBV6-5	TRBD1	TRBJ2-1	TGTGCCAGCTTAAAGGGGGCGAGTACCTACAATGAGCAGTTCTTC	CASLKGASTYNEQFF
once	14	TRBV5-1	TRBD1	TRBJ2-1	TGCGCCAGCAGCACGGGACAGCCCGTCAATGAGCAGTTCTTC	CASSTGQPVNEQFF
-	13	TRBV19	TRBD2	TRBJ2-1	TGTGCCAGTAGTCTCCTAGCGGGGAATGAGCAGTTCTTC	CASSLLAGNEQFF
few	16	TRBV2	TRBD1	TRBJ2-7	TGTGCCAGCAGTGAACTCACGGGACAGGGCTCCTACGAGCAGTACTTC	CASSELTGQGSYEQYF
medium-sized	16	TRBV29-1	TRBD2	TRBJ2-3	TGCAGCGTTGTTCTTCTCGGCGGGAGAAAAGCAGATACGCAGTATTTT	CSVVLLGGRKADTQYF